These 14 T cell receptor beta chains originate from one sample sequenced in a study of T cells of healthy individuals. TCRdb processed the 5' RACE reads anew with MiXCR; each CDR3 protein has one entry. Of 85,000 to 100,000 distinct CDR3 sequences in the sample, around 17% were seen once. The receptors come from a human donor in good health.

This clonotype was counted many times. The V call is TRBV29-1, the J call TRBJ2-7; tentative D call: TRBD2 (7 bases). The CDR3 length is 14 residues. CDR1 and CDR2 (germline): SQVTM, ANQGSEA. V lost 6 bases to trimming and J lost 3 bases, with 18 bases between them. The CDR3 spells CSVKGGGDSYEQYF. For the CDR3, the DNA is TGCAGCGTGAAAGGCGGGGGCGATAGCTACGAGCAGTACTTC.

This chain connects TRBV27 to TRBJ2-5, with 7 nucleotides matching TRBD2. The CDR3 covers 13 residues. The V gene's germline CDR1 is MNHEY and CDR2 SMNVEV (reference sequence). J gave up 4 bases and V 4 bases, and 3 bases lay outside the gene matches. The CDR3 loop is CASSSAGLETQYF. The CDR3 nucleotides read TGTGCCAGCAGTTCAGCGGGACTAGAGACCCAGTACTTC.

In its sample, this clonotype was seen a few times. The chain joins TRBV7-9 to TRBJ2-7, with D perhaps assigned TRBD1 or TRBD2 (6 bases each). Germline V gene data show CDR1 as SEHNR and CDR2 as FQNEAQ (reference sequence). The CDR3 runs 16 residues. V shed 3 bases and J shed 0 bases, with 15 bases lying between them. In DNA, the CDR3 is TGTGCCAGCAGCTTTGTCGGGGGCCTAAGCTCCTACGAGCAGTACTTC. Its protein product is CASSFVGGLSSYEQYF. Full variable domain (outside the CDR3, taken from reference TRBV7-9 and TRBJ2-7): DTGVSQNPRHKITKRGQNVTFRCDPISEHNRLYWYRQTLGQGPEFLTYFQNEAQLEKSRLLSDRFSAERPKGSFSTLEIQRTEQGDSAMYLCASSFVGGLSSYEQYFGPGTRLTVT.

The chain joins TRBV28 to TRBJ2-5; 7 bases map to TRBD1. J gave up 4 bases and V 6 bases, and 11 bases lay outside the gene matches. Per germline, CDR1 MDHEN and CDR2 SYDVKM. This CDR3 is 15 amino acids long. The CDR3, as DNA: TGTGCCAGCAGACCCGGACAGGCCTATGGAGAGACCCAGTACTTC. Its translation: CASRPGQAYGETQYF.

The chain links TRBV9 to TRBJ1-1; 8 bases are shared with TRBD1. Trimming removed 4 bases from V and 5 bases from J; junction bases left unmatched: 10. Germline assignment: CDR1 SGDLS and CDR2 YYNGEE. CDR3 size: 15 residues. The CDR3 region has the DNA TGTGCCAGCAGCCCCGGGGGGACAGGTCTTACTGAAGCTTTCTTT. Translating gives CASSPGGTGLTEAFF.

This clonotype was seen more than once but under ten times. The chain employs TRBV6-1 and TRBJ2-1, with 9 bases fitting TRBD2. The V segment lost 7 bases and the J segment 6 bases; nucleotides outside the gene matches: 13. Germline V gene lookup returns CDR1 MNHNS and CDR2 SASEGT. The CDR3 sequence is 16 residues long. The chain's CDR3 is CASTSYVGLAGNEQFF. The CDR3, as DNA: TGTGCCAGCACCTCATACGTGGGACTAGCTGGCAATGAGCAGTTCTTC.

The chain joins TRBV7-2 to TRBJ1-5; 7 nucleotides align to TRBD1. The CDR3 consists of 13 residues. V shed 1 base, J shed 6 bases, and the junction held 0 bases outside the gene matches. The V gene's germline CDR1 is SGHTA and CDR2 FQGNSA. The CDR3 coding sequence is TGTGCCAGCAGCTTAGGACAGGGTCAGCCCCAGCATTTT. Translation: CASSLGQGQPQHF.

The rearrangement joins TRBV9 to TRBJ2-1; D might be TRBD2 (6 bases). The CDR3 is 14 residues long. In germline, CDR1 is SGDLS, CDR2 YYNGEE. V was shortened by 4 bases and J by 8 bases, with 16 bases between the two germline ends. CDR3 sequence: CASSLLGGGDEQFF. DNA for the CDR3: TGTGCCAGCAGCCTCCTGGGGGGAGGAGATGAGCAGTTCTTC.

Many counts were recorded for this clonotype. This rearrangement joins TRBV4-3 to TRBJ2-3; D perhaps matches TRBD2 (5 bases). The CDR3 sequence is 13 residues long. CDR1 and CDR2 (germline): LGHNA, YSLEER. V was cut by 4 bases and J by 2 bases, with 7 bases left in between. The CDR3 bases are TGCGCCAGCAGCCCCCGGGACACAGATACGCAGTATTTT. Its protein product is CASSPRDTDTQYF.

This clonotype was seen at least ten times. CDR3 amino acids: CASSPQGGAWNTEAFF. In DNA, the CDR3 is TGTGCCAGCAGCCCCCAAGGAGGGGCGTGGAACACTGAAGCTTTCTTT. V usage is TRBV5-4 and J usage is TRBJ1-1; weak D call: TRBD1 (5 bases). The ends were cut back, 4 bases at V and 1 base at J, with 17 bases in the middle. The CDR3 sequence is 16 residues long. Per germline, CDR1 SGHNT and CDR2 YYREEE (reference sequence).

The V and J genes are TRBV5-1 and TRBJ1-2; D is unclear. This CDR3 has 16 residues. V was shortened by 3 bases and J by 4 bases, with 19 bases between the two germline ends. The germline gives CDR1 SGHRS, CDR2 YFSETQ. This CDR3 reads CASSWTPLREVYGYTF. The DNA for the CDR3 is TGCGCCAGCAGCTGGACCCCGTTAAGGGAAGTCTATGGCTACACCTTC.

This clonotype has ten or more counts. The chain combines TRBV29-1 with TRBJ2-2; maybe TRBD2 (6 bases). CDR3 length: 13 amino acids. The V and J ends lost 6 bases and 7 bases respectively, with 15 bases between them. CDR1 is SQVTM and CDR2 is ANQGSEA in the germline V gene. The chain's CDR3 is CSVVRGGGGELFF. CDR3 sequence (DNA): TGCAGCGTGGTGAGGGGAGGTGGCGGGGAGCTGTTTTTT.

In its sample, this clonotype ranks as medium-sized. The chain couples TRBV2 to TRBJ2-7; D unresolved. Between the trimmed V and J ends, which lost 4 bases and 0 bases, there was a span of 4 bases. Germline CDR1 and CDR2: SNHLY and FYNNEI. The CDR3 runs 12 residues. The CDR3: CASSADSYEQYF. For the CDR3, the DNA is TGTGCCAGCAGTGCTGACTCCTACGAGCAGTACTTC.

This clonotype was observed a handful of times. The gene calls are TRBV5-1 and TRBJ2-5; 9 nucleotides align to TRBD1. Germline V gene data show CDR1 as SGHRS and CDR2 as YFSETQ. Trimming removed 4 bases from V and 7 bases from J; junction bases left unmatched: 11. The CDR3 covers 15 residues. The CDR3 protein is CASSTPTGGAGTQYF. DNA of the CDR3: TGCGCCAGCAGCACACCTACAGGGGGCGCGGGGACCCAGTACTTC. The full variable domain, with the rest looked up from reference TRBV5-1 and TRBJ2-5, is KAGVTQTPRYLIKTRGQQVTLSCSPISGHRSVSWYQQTPGQGLQFLFEYFSETQRNKGNFPGRFSGRQFSNSRSEMNVSTLELGDSALYLCASSTPTGGAGTQYFGPGTRLLVL.